This entry lists 20 T cell receptor beta chains sequenced from one sample in a study of blood T cell repertoires in COVID-19. The protocol was immunoSEQ multiplex PCR, while the TCRdb copy is restricted to in-frame clones and leaves out a portion. The sample contains 200,000 to 250,000 clones, about 83% of which appear only once. Sequences were obtained from peripheral blood. These receptors came from a woman in her 30s with COVID-19, enrolled during active disease.

The chain is built from TRBV2 and TRBJ1-3, with D tentatively TRBD1 (5 bases). CDR1 SNHLY and CDR2 FYNNEI come from the germline V gene. This CDR3 is built from 14 residues. V lost 8 bases and J lost 0, with 11 bases in between. The CDR3 region is CASQTGSSGNTIYF. The CDR3 coding sequence is TGTGCCAGCCAAACAGGTTCCTCTGGAAACACCATATATTTT.

The chain combines TRBV2 with TRBJ2-1; 7 bases line up with TRBD2. CDR3 length: 15 residues. Germline-derived CDR1 and CDR2 are SNHLY and FYNNEI. Trimming cost V 2 bases and J 2 bases; bases outside gene matches: 3. For the CDR3, the DNA is TGTGCCAGCAGTGAATGGGGGGGAACCTACAATGAGCAGTTCTTC. Translated, it gives CASSEWGGTYNEQFF.

V and J are TRBV10-3 and TRBJ2-5; TRBD2 is a possible D gene (5 bases). This CDR3 spans 14 amino acids. CDR1 is ENHRY and CDR2 is SYGVKD in the germline V gene. Trimming shortened V by 4 bases and J by 4 bases, and 13 bases separated the two germline ends. The CDR3 coding sequence is TGTGCCATCAGTGTAAGTCTAGCCGGAGAGACCCAGTACTTC. Protein: CAISVSLAGETQYF.

The CDR3 here is CASSYAGRDTEAFF. Written as DNA, the CDR3 is TGTGCCAGCAGTTATGCGGGTAGGGACACTGAAGCTTTCTTT. The chain couples TRBV27 to TRBJ1-1; D is undetermined. With 4 bases removed from V and 3 bases from J, the gap between germline ends came to 12 bases. The length of the CDR3 is 14 residues. Germline lookup yields CDR1 MNHEY and CDR2 SMNVEV (reference sequence).

V usage is TRBV18 and J usage is TRBJ2-1; 13 nucleotides line up with TRBD2. The germline V gene encodes CDR1 KGHSH and CDR2 LQKENI. Germline trimming cut 3 bases from V and 7 bases from J; bases unmatched to any gene: 6. The CDR3 is 16 amino acids. The CDR3: CASSPQGLAGVNEQFF. The DNA of the CDR3 is TGTGCCAGCTCACCGCAAGGACTAGCGGGAGTGAATGAGCAGTTCTTC. Combining the CDR3 with reference TRBV18 and TRBJ2-1 gives the whole variable domain NAGVMQNPRHLVRRRGQEARLRCSPMKGHSHVYWYRQLPEEGLKFMVYLQKENIIDESGMPKERFSAEFPKEGPSILRIQQVVRGDSAAYFCASSPQGLAGVNEQFFGPGTRLTVL.

The chain uses TRBV4-3 and TRBJ2-3, with 11 bases aligning to TRBD2. The CDR3 consists of 13 residues. Germline values: CDR1 LGHNA, CDR2 YSLEER. The V segment lost 1 base and the J segment 11 bases; nucleotides outside the gene matches: 2. CDR3 bases: TGCGCCAGCAGCCAAGCTAGCGGGAGGAGGCAGTATTTT. Translating gives CASSQASGRRQYF.

V is TRBV30 and J is TRBJ2-7; 13 bases agree with TRBD2. Germline CDR1 is GTSNPN and CDR2 is SVGIG (reference sequence). CDR3 length equals 13 residues. Losses at the gene ends were 7 bases for V and 5 bases for J; bases not matched to a gene: 5. In DNA, the CDR3 is TGTGCCTCCAGGACTAGCGGGAGCAACGAGCAGTACTTC. Translated, it gives CASRTSGSNEQYF. The variable domain in full, with the rest retrieved from reference TRBV30 and TRBJ2-7, is SQTIHQWPATLVQPVGSPLSLECTVEGTSNPNLYWYRQAAGRGLQLLFYSVGIGQISSEVPQNLSASRPQDRQFILSSKKLLLSDSGFYLCASRTSGSNEQYFGPGTRLTVT.

This sequence joins TRBV3-1 (or the pseudogene TRBV3-2) and TRBJ1-4; the D is unclear. Germline CDR1 LGHDT, CDR2 YNNKEL (reference sequence). The CDR3 runs to 14 residues. Trimming removed 4 bases from V and 7 bases from J, with 13 bases in between. The CDR3 reads CASSLELGVEKLFF. In DNA form, the CDR3 reads TGTGCCAGCAGCCTCGAACTCGGGGTTGAAAAACTGTTTTTT.

V usage is TRBV7-9 and J usage is TRBJ2-1; 7 bases align to TRBD1. Losses at the gene ends were 2 bases for V and 1 base for J; bases not matched to a gene: 5. Looked up from germline, CDR1 is SEHNR and CDR2 is FQNEAQ (reference sequence). The CDR3 consists of 16 residues. CDR3 region: CASSLSGTASYNEQFF. CDR3 coding DNA: TGTGCCAGCAGCTTATCCGGGACAGCGTCCTACAATGAGCAGTTCTTC.

V gene TRBV7-9 combines with J gene TRBJ2-4, with no clear D. The length of the CDR3 is 13 residues. V lost 8 bases to trimming and J lost 3 bases, with 11 bases between them. Germline V gene data show CDR1 as SEHNR and CDR2 as FQNEAQ (reference sequence). CDR3 region: CASLNVVKNIQYF. In nucleotides, the CDR3 is TGTGCCAGCCTAAACGTGGTCAAAAACATTCAGTACTTC.

The chain combines TRBV11-2 with TRBJ1-1; D ambiguous. The CDR3 loop spans 14 amino acids. The germline V and J ends were trimmed by 1 base and 10 bases, with 16 bases remaining between them. Germline V gene sequence: CDR1 SGHAT, CDR2 FQNNGV. The CDR3 DNA reads as TGTGCCAGCAGCTTAGCCGTGGGAGGGCGGGGAGCTTTCTTT. It translates to CASSLAVGGRGAFF.

This chain links TRBV24-1 with TRBJ1-1; TRBD1 is a possible D gene (5 bases). From germline, CDR1 is KGHDR and CDR2 SFDVKD. The CDR3 contains 13 residues. The V end was cut by 9 bases, the J end by 1 base, with 11 bases between. The CDR3 reads CATAGRSNTEAFF. The DNA of the CDR3 is TGTGCCACCGCGGGGCGGTCGAACACTGAAGCTTTCTTT.

This chain connects TRBV2 to TRBJ1-5; D call uncertain. From germline, CDR1 is SNHLY and CDR2 FYNNEI. Trimming left V 6 bases short and J 1 base short, with 7 bases between. There are 13 residues in the CDR3. DNA of the CDR3: TGTGCCAGCAGAACCGGGAGCAATCAGCCCCAGCATTTT. This gives the protein CASRTGSNQPQHF. The variable domain in full, with the rest retrieved from reference TRBV2 and TRBJ1-5, is EPEVTQTPSHQVTQMGQEVILRCVPISNHLYFYWYRQILGQKVEFLVSFYNNEISEKSEIFDDQFSVERPDGSNFTLKIRSTKLEDSAMYFCASRTGSNQPQHFGDGTRLSIL.

This rearrangement joins TRBV5-4 to TRBJ1-2, with 8 bases that match TRBD1. The ends lost 5 bases at V and 4 bases at J; junction bases unmatched: 7. This CDR3 has 14 amino acids. Germline V lookup: CDR1 SGHNT, CDR2 YYREEE (reference sequence). The DNA for the CDR3 is TGTGCCAGCAGTCCAGGGGGCCGACTCTATGGCTACACCTTC. It codes for CASSPGGRLYGYTF. The full variable domain, with the rest looked up from reference TRBV5-4 and TRBJ1-2, is ETGVTQSPTHLIKTRGQQVTLRCSSQSGHNTVSWYQQALGQGPQFIFQYYREEENGRGNFPPRFSGLQFPNYSSELNVNALELDDSALYLCASSPGGRLYGYTFGSGTRLTVV.

The rearrangement joins TRBV19 to TRBJ2-1; 7 bases match TRBD2. With 11 bases clipped from V and 0 bases from J, the junction kept 7 bases outside the gene matches. From germline, CDR1 is LNHDA and CDR2 SQIVND (reference sequence). The CDR3 loop spans 14 amino acids. The CDR3 loop is CASYGGSSYNEQFF. In nucleotides, the CDR3 is TGTGCCTCTTACGGGGGGAGCTCCTACAATGAGCAGTTCTTC. The whole variable domain, remainder taken from reference TRBV19 and TRBJ2-1, is DGGITQSPKYLFRKEGQNVTLSCEQNLNHDAMYWYRQDPGQGLRLIYYSQIVNDFQKGDIAEGYSVSREKKESFPLTVTSAQKNPTAFYLCASYGGSSYNEQFFGPGTRLTVL.

Points on this clone: This specimen includes other DNA sequences encoding the same CDR3. The J gene is TRBJ2-7, the V gene TRBV5-1, with TRBD1 as a possible D gene (6 bases). V gave up 0 bases and J gave up 0 bases, with 7 bases separating them. Germline loops: CDR1 SGHRS, CDR2 YFSETQ. The CDR3 is made up of 14 amino acids. CDR3 sequence (DNA): TGCGCCAGCAGCTTGGGAGGGGGCTCCTACGAGCAGTACTTC. Translating it yields CASSLGGGSYEQYF.

The V gene is TRBV18, the J gene TRBJ2-3; 9 bases match TRBD1. Germline CDR1 and CDR2: KGHSH and LQKENI. The V segment lost 5 bases and the J segment 5 bases; nucleotides outside the gene matches: 5. The CDR3 covers 14 residues. CDR3: CASSGGQGKDTQYF. Written as DNA, the CDR3 is TGTGCCAGCTCAGGGGGACAGGGAAAAGATACGCAGTATTTT.

The V gene is TRBV19, the J gene TRBJ2-3; D gene unclear. CDR3 size: 14 residues. Germline V CDR1 and CDR2: LNHDA, SQIVND (reference sequence). V lost 8 bases and J 0 bases, leaving 12 bases between the germline ends. CDR3 loop: CASQVKTSTDTQYF. The CDR3 DNA is TGTGCCAGTCAGGTCAAAACTAGCACAGATACGCAGTATTTT.

This sequence joins TRBV14 and TRBJ2-3; a possible D gene is TRBD2 (6 bases). This CDR3 is 12 amino acids long. The V gene lost 1 base and the J gene lost 8 bases, with 7 bases spanning the gap. The V gene's germline CDR1 is SGHDN and CDR2 FVKESK. The CDR3 here is CASSQAGSTQYF. Here the CDR3 DNA reads TGTGCCAGCAGCCAAGCCGGGAGTACGCAGTATTTT.

The rearrangement uses TRBV10-3 and TRBJ1-2, with 9 bases that match TRBD1. The CDR3 length is 15 residues. The germline V gene has CDR1 ENHRY and CDR2 SYGVKD. J was trimmed by 7 bases and V by 0 bases; bases with no gene match: 6. The DNA of the CDR3 is TGTGCCATCAGTGAGTCCCCACAGGGGGCGTTTGGCTACACCTTC. Encoded protein: CAISESPQGAFGYTF.